Detailed here is one T cell receptor beta chain. Its antigen is currently unknown. Original analysis: ImmunoSEQ yielded junction-only sequences lacking quality scores, so filtering differed. Some clones are missing from TCRdb's copy, which holds only in-frame ones; the method was immunoSEQ multiplex PCR. V and J calls and clone size are given by that table; D and trimming were obtained from the DNA. The sample holds around 1.1 million clones, roughly 74% seen once. This specimen belongs to a study of shared clonotypes between healthy human individuals. Study-wide findings and caveats: Estimated richness was generally greater in naive than memory subsets.

The receptor's source is a man younger than 35 in good health. Some clones in this sample may be carry-over from other donors' samples. Sequences were obtained from memory CD4+ T cells from PBMCs. The subset denotes: CD45RA-negative fraction.

The CDR3 is CAWSWGQASSYNSPLHF. CDR3 nucleotide sequence: TGTGCCTGGAGCTGGGGACAGGCGAGCTCCTATAATTCACCCCTCCACTTT. The chain has TRBV30 and TRBJ1-6; the match to TRBD1 covers 8 bases. Trimming cost V 3 bases and J 0 bases; bases outside gene matches: 7. Germline loops: CDR1 GTSNPN, CDR2 SVGIG (reference sequence). This CDR3 region has 17 residues. Supplemented by reference TRBV30 and TRBJ1-6, the full variable domain reads SQTIHQWPATLVQPVGSPLSLECTVEGTSNPNLYWYRQAAGRGLQLLFYSVGIGQISSEVPQNLSASRPQDRQFILSSKKLLLSDSGFYLCAWSWGQASSYNSPLHFGNGTRLTVT.